This passage covers 6 T cell receptor beta chains from one sample sequenced in a study of cytomegalovirus exposure and HLA in healthy donors. The assay was immunoSEQ multiplex PCR, and TCRdb's table has in-frame clones only and misses some. The sample lists some 260,000 clones; 90% were seen once. The sample taken for sequencing was PBMCs. These receptors were taken from a woman aged 25 to 45 in good health and CMV-seronegative.

This chain links TRBV7-9 with TRBJ2-5; 8 nucleotides agree with TRBD1. Germline lookup yields CDR1 SEHNR and CDR2 FQNEAQ (reference sequence). J gave up 1 base and V 1 base, and 5 bases lay outside the gene matches. This CDR3 is built from 16 residues. CDR3 sequence reads: CASSLGTGSPQETQYF. Here the CDR3 DNA reads TGTGCCAGCAGCTTAGGGACAGGGTCTCCCCAAGAGACCCAGTACTTC.

The chain joins TRBV27 to TRBJ2-7; D is undetermined. In germline, CDR1 is MNHEY, CDR2 SMNVEV (reference sequence). CDR3 length equals 14 residues. V was clipped by 5 bases and J by 0 bases, with 11 bases between them. CDR3 DNA: TGTGCCAGCAGTCCAGGCTACCCCTCCTACGAGCAGTACTTC. Translating gives CASSPGYPSYEQYF.

This clone has at least ten counts. Different DNA sequences within this sample yield the same CDR3. This rearrangement joins TRBV9 to TRBJ2-7; no firm D call. Germline V gene sequence: CDR1 SGDLS, CDR2 YYNGEE. The CDR3 has 13 amino acids. The ends were cut back, 4 bases at V and 0 bases at J, with 8 bases in the middle. This CDR3 is CASSPRFSYEQYF. The DNA for the CDR3 is TGTGCCAGCAGCCCCCGTTTCTCCTACGAGCAGTACTTC.

Only one count was recorded for this clone. The chain has TRBV27 and TRBJ2-1, with 9 positions matching TRBD2. Germline V gene data show CDR1 as MNHEY and CDR2 as SMNVEV (reference sequence). V trimming: 3 bases; J trimming: 6 bases; junction bases outside the gene matches: 3. This CDR3 comprises 14 residues. In DNA form, the CDR3 reads TGTGCCAGCAGTTTCTCTAGCGGGATCAATGAGCAGTTCTTC. Translated, it gives CASSFSSGINEQFF.

This chain uses TRBV14 with TRBJ2-2; tentative D call: TRBD2 (5 bases). V was trimmed by 1 base and J by 4 bases, leaving 16 bases between them. Looked up from germline, CDR1 is SGHDN and CDR2 is FVKESK. The CDR3 has 17 amino acids. The CDR3 sequence is CASSQVLGLSFTGELFF. The CDR3 DNA sequence: TGTGCCAGCAGCCAAGTCCTCGGACTCTCCTTCACCGGGGAGCTGTTTTTT.

The chain couples TRBV7-8 to TRBJ2-7; 8 bases map to TRBD1. V gave up 5 bases and J gave up 3 bases; unmatched junction bases: 6. Per germline, CDR1 SGHVS and CDR2 FQNEAQ. This CDR3 spans 14 amino acids. CDR3 DNA sequence: TGTGCCAGCAGCCCACCGGACAGGGTCTACGAGCAGTACTTC. The encoded protein is CASSPPDRVYEQYF.